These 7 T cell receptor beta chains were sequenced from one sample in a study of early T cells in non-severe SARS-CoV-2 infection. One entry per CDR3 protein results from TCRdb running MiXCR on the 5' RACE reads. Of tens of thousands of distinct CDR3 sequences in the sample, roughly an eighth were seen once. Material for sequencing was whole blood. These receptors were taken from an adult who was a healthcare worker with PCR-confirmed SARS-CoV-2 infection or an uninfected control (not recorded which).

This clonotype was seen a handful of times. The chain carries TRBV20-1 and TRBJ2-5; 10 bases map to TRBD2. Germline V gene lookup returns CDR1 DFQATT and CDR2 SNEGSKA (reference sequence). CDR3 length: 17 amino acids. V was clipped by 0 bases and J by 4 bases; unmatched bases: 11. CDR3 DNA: TGCAGTGCTAGAGATGGAGGAGCGGGAGGGCCGGGAGAGACCCAGTACTTC. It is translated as CSARDGGAGGPGETQYF.

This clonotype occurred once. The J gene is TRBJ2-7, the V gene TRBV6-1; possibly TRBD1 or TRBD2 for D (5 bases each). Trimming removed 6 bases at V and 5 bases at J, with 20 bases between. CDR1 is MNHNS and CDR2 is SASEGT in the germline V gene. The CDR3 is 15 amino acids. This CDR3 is CASRMGTTSVDEQYF. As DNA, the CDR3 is TGTGCCAGCAGGATGGGGACGACATCGGTGGACGAGCAGTACTTC.

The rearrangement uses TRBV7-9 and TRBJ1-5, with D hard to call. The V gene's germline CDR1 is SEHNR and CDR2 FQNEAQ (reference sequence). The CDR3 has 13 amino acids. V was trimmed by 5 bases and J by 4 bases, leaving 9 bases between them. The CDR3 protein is CASSRSINQPQHF. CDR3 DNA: TGTGCCAGCAGCCGATCTATTAATCAGCCCCAGCATTTT.

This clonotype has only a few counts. For the CDR3, the DNA is TGCGCCAGCAGCTTGGTCCTAGCGGGTAACAATGAGCAGTTCTTC. Its protein product is CASSLVLAGNNEQFF. The chain recombines TRBV5-1 with TRBJ2-1; TRBD2 agrees at 8 bases. The trim removed 0 bases at V and 5 bases at J, leaving 4 bases unmatched. Germline V gene sequence: CDR1 SGHRS, CDR2 YFSETQ. This CDR3 spans 15 amino acids.

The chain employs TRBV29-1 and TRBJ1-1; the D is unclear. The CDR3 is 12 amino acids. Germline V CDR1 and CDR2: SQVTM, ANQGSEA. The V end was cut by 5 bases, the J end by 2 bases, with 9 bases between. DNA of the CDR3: TGCAGCGTTAGACCGCCCAACACTGAAGCTTTCTTT. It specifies CSVRPPNTEAFF. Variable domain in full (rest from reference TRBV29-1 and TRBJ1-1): SAVISQKPSRDICQRGTSLTIQCQVDSQVTMMFWYRQQPGQSLTLIATANQGSEATYESGFVIDKFPISRPNLTFSTLTVSNMSPEDSSIYLCSVRPPNTEAFFGQGTRLTVV.

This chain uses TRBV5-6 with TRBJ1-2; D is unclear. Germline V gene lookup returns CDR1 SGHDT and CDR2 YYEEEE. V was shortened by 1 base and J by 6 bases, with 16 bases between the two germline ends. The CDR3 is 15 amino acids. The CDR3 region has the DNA TGTGCCAGCAGCTTGCCCGTGGCCGGGCCGGATGGCTACACCTTC. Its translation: CASSLPVAGPDGYTF. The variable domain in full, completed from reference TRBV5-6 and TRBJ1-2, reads DAGVTQSPTHLIKTRGQQVTLRCSPKSGHDTVSWYQQALGQGPQFIFQYYEEEERQRGNFPDRFSGHQFPNYSSELNVNALLLGDSALYLCASSLPVAGPDGYTFGSGTRLTVV.

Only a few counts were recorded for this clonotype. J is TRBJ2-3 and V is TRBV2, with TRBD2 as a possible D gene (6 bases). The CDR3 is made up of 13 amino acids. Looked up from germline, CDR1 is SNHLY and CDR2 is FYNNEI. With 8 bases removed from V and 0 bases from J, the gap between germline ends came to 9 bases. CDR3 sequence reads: CASGGVSTDTQYF. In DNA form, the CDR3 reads TGTGCCAGCGGCGGGGTGAGCACAGATACGCAGTATTTT.